This T cell receptor (beta chain) was profiled in a study of blood T cell repertoires in COVID-19. On the study more broadly: Acute and convalescent COVID-19 specimens originated in the United States, Italy and Spain. The analysed material was cDNA or gDNA that came from T cells, B-cell-depleted T cells, or PBMCs.

J was trimmed by 4 bases and V by 4 bases; bases with no gene match: 6. CDR1 is SGHTA, CDR2 FQGNSA, per germline. This CDR3 is 14 amino acids long. In the original processing: From reference gene primer amplification, estimates of nucleated cell counts were derived. Generated by immunoSEQ multiplex PCR, the TCRdb table keeps only in-frame clones and is missing some. V and J calls plus clone size are reproduced from that table; the DNA served to infer D and trimming. The sample includes fewer than 150,000 clones, approximately 86% of them seen just once. V is TRBV7-2 and J is TRBJ2-5, with TRBD2 matching 7 bases. The sequenced sample was peripheral blood. The TCR was taken from a human donor in a cohort sampled during active COVID-19. CDR3 amino acids: CASSSQGGSETQYF. DNA of the CDR3: TGTGCCAGCAGCTCTCAGGGAGGGTCAGAGACCCAGTACTTC.